A selection of T cell receptor beta chains follows, all from one sample in a study of shared clonotypes between healthy human individuals. The protocol was immunoSEQ multiplex PCR, while the TCRdb copy is restricted to in-frame clones and leaves out a portion. The data show some 2,100,000 clones, approximately 94% seen once. Sequences were obtained from naive CD8+ T cells from PBMCs. All receptors derive from a man between 18 and 29 years old in good health. Some clones in this sample may be carry-over from other donors' samples. Both conserved end residues are part of each CDR3. D genes are given only for firm matches. Clone size is stated in some rows and not others, as once, few, many or a class when expanded.

>TRBD1|TRBJ1-1|.|TRBV9
TGTGCCAGCAGCGCCCAGATCGGACAGGCGAACACTGAAGCTTTCTTT
CASSAQIGQANTEAFF
>.|TRBJ2-2|.|TRBV7-9
TGTGCCAGCAGCTTAGCGTTTCGGCAGTTCGCGAACACCGGGGAGCTGTTTTTT
CASSLAFRQFANTGELFF
>TRBD1|TRBJ2-7|.|TRBV19
TGTGCCAGTAAAGACAGGGGAAGCTCCTACGAGCAGTACTTC
CASKDRGSSYEQYF
>TRBD2|TRBJ2-1|.|TRBV9
TGTGCCAGCAGCGTTAGCGGGGGATCCTACAATGAGCAGTTCTTC
CASSVSGGSYNEQFF
>TRBD1|TRBJ2-7|.|TRBV19
TGTGCCAGTAGGGGGACAGGGTACTACGAGCAGTACTTC
CASRGTGYYEQYF
>.|TRBJ1-1|.|TRBV7-9
TGTGCCAGCAGCCCTCAGGGTGTGGAAGCTTTCTTT
CASSPQGVEAFF
>.|TRBJ2-5|.|TRBV4-3
TGCGCCAGCAGCCAGCTTTGGAGGCTACAAGAGACCCAGTACTTC
CASSQLWRLQETQYF
>.|TRBJ2-1|.|TRBV2
TGTGCCAGCAGTGATCAGAGCTCCTACAATGAGCAGTTCTTC
CASSDQSSYNEQFF
>.|TRBJ1-1|.|TRBV19
TGTGCCAGTAGTAGTGGACAAGGGGACACTGAAGCTTTCTTT
CASSSGQGDTEAFF
>.|TRBJ2-5|.|TRBV28
TGTGCCAGCAGTTTCGGATCAGCCGGGGGGACCCAGTACTTC
CASSFGSAGGTQYF
>.|TRBJ2-7|.|TRBV7-6
TGTGCCAGCAGCTTAGAGGCTGCAAGTACAGTCGAGCAGTACTTC
CASSLEAASTVEQYF
>.|TRBJ2-2|once|TRBV7-9
TGTGCCAGCAGCTTAGGAAGGATCGGGTATCCCGCGAACACCGGGGAGCTGTTTTTT
CASSLGRIGYPANTGELFF
>.|TRBJ2-7|.|TRBV5-6
TGTGCCAGCAGCCCCGGCGGTGGAAATTTATACGAGCAGTACTTC
CASSPGGGNLYEQYF
>.|TRBJ1-3|.|TRBV7-9
TGTGCCAGCAGCTTAGCCTCCCTAGCAAACACCATATATTTT
CASSLASLANTIYF
>.|TRBJ2-2|.|TRBV7-8
TGTGCCAGCATCCTCGCGCTAAACACCGGGGAGCTGTTTTTT
CASILALNTGELFF
>.|TRBJ2-7|.|TRBV9
TGTGCCAGCAGCGCTAATCCATCGTACGAGCAGTACTTC
CASSANPSYEQYF
>TRBD2|TRBJ2-3|.|TRBV15
TGTGCCACCAGCAGGACTAGCGGGCGGGCGCTCACAGATACGCAGTATTTT
CATSRTSGRALTDTQYF
>.|TRBJ2-7|.|TRBV5-5
TGTGCCAGCAGTCTGCCCAAATACGAGCAGTACTTC
CASSLPKYEQYF
>TRBD1|TRBJ2-7|once|TRBV28
TGTGCCAGCAACACACCCGGGACAGGGGGCTGGGAGCAGTACTTC
CASNTPGTGGWEQYF
>.|TRBJ2-2|once|TRBV6-1
TGTGCCAGCAGTGAAGCCCTCGGGGAGCTGTTTTTT
CASSEALGELFF
>TRBD2|TRBJ2-1|.|TRBV19
TGTGCCAGCAGGACTAGAGCCTACAATGAGCAGTTCTTC
CASRTRAYNEQFF
>.|TRBJ2-5|.|TRBV4-3
TGCGCCAGCAGCCAAGGGTGGGTTGGGTACGAGACCCAGTACTTC
CASSQGWVGYETQYF
>TRBD2|TRBJ2-1|.|TRBV5-1
TGCGCCAGCAGCGGTGTTGGACTAGCGTATTTTCATGAGCAGTTCTTC
CASSGVGLAYFHEQFF
>.|TRBJ1-1|.|TRBV5-1
TGCGCCAGCAGCTTGGGGGGCCGGACTGAAGCTTTCTTT
CASSLGGRTEAFF
>TRBD1|TRBJ1-4|.|TRBV27
TGTGCCAGCAGTTTGATGACAGGGACTAATGAAAAACTGTTTTTT
CASSLMTGTNEKLFF
>.|TRBJ2-7|.|TRBV11-2
TGTGCCAGCAGCTTGCAAACCTACGAGCAGTACTTC
CASSLQTYEQYF
>.|TRBJ2-2|.|TRBV7-9
TGTGCCAGCAGCTTAGTATTAGGATCCGGGGAGCTGTTTTTT
CASSLVLGSGELFF
>TRBD2|TRBJ2-1|.|TRBV4-3
TGCGCCAGCAGCCAAGCCCCGGGACTAGCGGATGGCAATGAGCAGTTCTTC
CASSQAPGLADGNEQFF
>TRBD1|TRBJ1-2|.|TRBV7-9
TGTGCCAGCAGCTTAGGGGGACAGGGACATGGCTACACCTTC
CASSLGGQGHGYTF
>.|TRBJ2-1|.|TRBV21-1
TGTGCCAGCAGCAATGGACGGAGGGGGGAGTTCTTC
CASSNGRRGEFF
>.|TRBJ2-1|once|TRBV27
TGTGCCAGCAGTTTATATCCGGGGATGTACAATGAGCAGTTCTTC
CASSLYPGMYNEQFF
>TRBD1|TRBJ1-1|.|TRBV5-1
TGCGCCAGCAATTACCGGACAGGGGACACTGAAGCTTTCTTT
CASNYRTGDTEAFF
>TRBD2|TRBJ2-1|.|TRBV11-2
TGTGCCAGCAGCCAACCGTCCACTAGCGGGATAGTTTACAATGAGCAGTTCTTC
CASSQPSTSGIVYNEQFF
>TRBD2|TRBJ2-2|once|TRBV18
TGTGCCAGCTCACAACGGGCTAGCGGGATCGGCGGGGAGCTGTTTTTT
CASSQRASGIGGELFF
>.|TRBJ2-5|.|TRBV28
TGTGCCAGCAGTCCCCCGGGGGCGGAGGGCCAAGAGACCCAGTACTTC
CASSPPGAEGQETQYF
>TRBD2|TRBJ2-5|.|TRBV7-9
TGTGCCAGCAGCCCATCTAACGGGCTAGCGGGAGGAAGGGAGACCCAGTACTTC
CASSPSNGLAGGRETQYF
>.|TRBJ2-7|.|TRBV10-3
TGTGCCAGCTCTAGCGAATCCTACGAGCAGTACTTC
CASSSESYEQYF
>.|TRBJ2-4|.|TRBV27
TGTGCCAGCAGTTTAGGCTTACCACTAGCCAAAAACATTCAGTACTTC
CASSLGLPLAKNIQYF
>TRBD1|TRBJ2-4|.|TRBV9
TGTGCCAGCAGCAACTCCAGGGGGCGCGTGGACATTCAGTACTTC
CASSNSRGRVDIQYF
>TRBD1|TRBJ2-1|once|TRBV27
TGTGCCAGCAGTTTAAGGGACAGATACAATGAGCAGTTCTTC
CASSLRDRYNEQFF
>.|TRBJ2-1|.|TRBV9
TGTGCCAGCAGCGTAGGGCCAGCCCCAAGCTCCTACAATGAGCAGTTCTTC
CASSVGPAPSSYNEQFF
>.|TRBJ2-7|.|TRBV29-1
TGCAGCGTTGAAGGGAGATCCTACGAGCAGTACTTC
CSVEGRSYEQYF
>TRBD1|TRBJ1-2|.|TRBV11-3
TGTGCCAGCAGCTTAGTGGGACAGGGCAAAGAATATGGCTACACCTTC
CASSLVGQGKEYGYTF
>TRBD1|TRBJ1-1|.|TRBV5-4
TGTGCCAGCAGCTTAGGGACAGGGGGGACTGAAGCTTTCTTT
CASSLGTGGTEAFF
>.|TRBJ1-2|.|TRBV4-3
TGCGCCAGCAGCCAAGATTGGGGAACCCTCTATGGCTACACCTTC
CASSQDWGTLYGYTF
>.|TRBJ2-1|.|TRBV7-8
TGTGCCAGCAGCTCAATGGGAGAGAGTAATCCCTCTCCGTTCTTC
CASSSMGESNPSPFF
>TRBD1|TRBJ2-7|.|TRBV7-9
TGTGCCAGCAGCTTCCGGGACAGGGGGCTCGAGCAGTACTTC
CASSFRDRGLEQYF
>.|TRBJ1-2|.|TRBV10-3
TGTGCCATCAGTGAGTCTCGGGCAGGGGAAGACGGCTACACCTTC
CAISESRAGEDGYTF
>.|TRBJ1-4|.|TRBV5-6
TGTGCCAGCAGCTTGGGAGTGTATAATGAAAAACTGTTTTTT
CASSLGVYNEKLFF
>TRBD1|TRBJ1-2|.|TRBV27
TGTGCCAGCAGCTCACCGGGACAGGGGGCCTATGGCTACACCTTC
CASSSPGQGAYGYTF
>TRBD1|TRBJ1-1|.|TRBV7-9
TGTGCCAGCAGCTCCCGGACAGGGGGCGACACTGAAGCTTTCTTT
CASSSRTGGDTEAFF
>TRBD2|TRBJ2-1|.|TRBV7-9
TGTGCCAGCAGCCTCCCGGGACTAGCGGGAGGGGTTCTGAATGAGCAGTTCTTC
CASSLPGLAGGVLNEQFF
>TRBD1|TRBJ1-2|.|TRBV16
TGTGCCAGCAGTTACCAGGGACAGTCTAACTATGGCTACACCTTC
CASSYQGQSNYGYTF
>.|TRBJ1-5|.|TRBV7-9
TGTGCCAGCGCTAGACCAGGGAGCAATCAGCCCCAGCATTTT
CASARPGSNQPQHF
>.|TRBJ2-5|.|TRBV2
TGTGCCAGCAGTGAAATACAGGAGGGGTCGAAGACCCAGTACTTC
CASSEIQEGSKTQYF
>TRBD2|TRBJ2-7|.|TRBV27
TGTGCCAGCAGTTGGACTAGCGGGATGGTCGAGCAGTACTTC
CASSWTSGMVEQYF
>TRBD2|TRBJ2-7|.|TRBV27
TGTGCCAGCAGCCAGGGAGGGGAGCAGTACTTC
CASSQGGEQYF
>.|TRBJ1-3|.|TRBV7-9
TGTGCCAGCAGCTCCCCTTTCAGCGCTCACTCTGGAAACACCATATATTTT
CASSSPFSAHSGNTIYF